These 14 T cell receptor beta chains came from one sample sequenced in a study of siplizumab effects on memory and regulatory T cells. Produced via immunoSEQ multiplex PCR; TCRdb's table is partial and in-frame only. The sample includes around 110,000 clones, about 94% of them seen just once. The sequenced material came from non-Treg CD4+ T cells sorted from blood. Every receptor here comes from a human donor in good health.

In this sample, this clone turned up once. The chain joins TRBV27 to TRBJ2-2, with D perhaps being TRBD1 or TRBD2 (5 bases each). This CDR3 has 14 residues. Trimming removed 0 bases at V and 9 bases at J, with 11 bases between. CDR1 and CDR2 from the germline V gene are MNHEY and SMNVEV (reference sequence). This CDR3 is CASSLSGPHRELFF. Here the CDR3 DNA reads TGTGCCAGCAGTTTATCGGGACCGCACCGGGAGCTGTTTTTT.

This chain uses TRBV19 with TRBJ2-6, with unresolved D. Trimming took 5 bases from V and 4 from J, leaving 12 bases between them. CDR1 is LNHDA and CDR2 is SQIVND in the germline V gene (reference sequence). There are 15 residues in the CDR3. The DNA of the CDR3 is TGTGCCAGTAGTCCACCCAAGACGGGGGCCAACGTCCTGACTTTC. The encoded protein is CASSPPKTGANVLTF.

The V and J genes are TRBV19 and TRBJ2-1; 15 bases map to TRBD2. Germline values: CDR1 LNHDA, CDR2 SQIVND (reference sequence). This CDR3 spans 18 amino acids. The ends lost 4 bases at V and 4 bases at J; junction bases unmatched: 8. CDR3 bases: TGTGCCAGTAGTACCTCCCGGACTAGCGGGGGGGTTTACAATGAGCAGTTCTTC. Its translation is CASSTSRTSGGVYNEQFF.

The chain joins TRBV6-5 to TRBJ1-5; 8 bases align to TRBD1. The CDR3 is 15 residues long. Germline V gene data show CDR1 as MNHEY and CDR2 as SVGAGI. V lost 6 bases, J lost 2 bases, and 6 bases stayed unmatched. The CDR3 bases are TGTGCCAGCAGCCGGACAGGGCAAGGCAATCAGCCCCAGCATTTT. Its translation is CASSRTGQGNQPQHF.

J is TRBJ1-6 and V is TRBV7-2; no reliable D call. Trimming left V 4 bases short and J 7 bases short, with 5 bases between. CDR1 SGHTA and CDR2 FQGNSA come from the germline V gene. There are 12 residues in the CDR3. Here the CDR3 reads CASSSSNSPLHF. The CDR3 DNA reads TGTGCCAGCAGCTCATCAAATTCACCCCTCCACTTT.

This clone showed up just once. The chain recombines TRBV6-5 with TRBJ2-1; D remains unclear. Trimming left V 0 bases short and J 8 bases short, with 14 bases between. Germline CDR1 is MNHEY and CDR2 is SVGAGI. This CDR3 comprises 15 residues. The CDR3 nucleotides are TGTGCCAGCAGTTACTCGTGGTCTAGTGGGGATGAGCAGTTCTTC. Protein: CASSYSWSSGDEQFF.

The chain uses TRBV5-4 and TRBJ2-3; TRBD2 aligns across 9 bases. V shed 2 bases, J shed 6 bases, and the junction held 10 bases outside the gene matches. The germline V gene encodes CDR1 SGHNT and CDR2 YYREEE (reference sequence). This CDR3 comprises 16 residues. CDR3 sequence reads: CASSFGMTSGSDTQYF. The CDR3 coding sequence is TGTGCCAGCAGCTTCGGGATGACTAGCGGTTCGGATACGCAGTATTTT.

This clone was observed a single time. V gene TRBV10-3 combines with J gene TRBJ1-1; D is possibly TRBD1 (6 bases). The CDR3 runs 16 residues. Germline values: CDR1 ENHRY, CDR2 SYGVKD. V was cut by 11 bases and J by 0 bases, with 22 bases left in between. CDR3 DNA: TGTGCCTCTCTTCCTGGACAGAACCTCATGAACACTGAAGCTTTCTTT. Its translation is CASLPGQNLMNTEAFF.

V is TRBV6-5 and J is TRBJ1-5; D not resolved. CDR3 size: 14 residues. Germline V gene data show CDR1 as MNHEY and CDR2 as SVGAGI. Trimming removed 5 bases from V and 5 bases from J, with 13 bases in between. Written as DNA, the CDR3 is TGTGCCAGCAGTCGGGGAATCAGCGATCAGCCCCAGCATTTT. It codes for CASSRGISDQPQHF.

This chain joins TRBV4-2 and TRBJ2-2; 10 positions match TRBD2. With 0 bases clipped from V and 5 bases from J, the junction kept 3 bases outside the gene matches. Germline V gives CDR1 LGHNA, CDR2 YNFKEQ. The CDR3 runs to 16 residues. CDR3 DNA: TGTGCCAGCAGCCAAGACAGGACTAGCGGAACCGGGGAGCTGTTTTTT. This sequence encodes CASSQDRTSGTGELFF.

The chain joins TRBV29-1 to TRBJ2-3, with 7 bases matching TRBD1. This CDR3 contains 15 residues. CDR1 is SQVTM, CDR2 ANQGSEA, per germline. V dropped 7 bases and J dropped 0; count of bases not matched to a gene: 10. This CDR3 reads CSATGTASSTDTQYF. The CDR3 DNA reads TGCAGCGCTACCGGGACAGCCTCTAGCACAGATACGCAGTATTTT.

The V and J genes are TRBV30 and TRBJ1-2; 7 bases align to TRBD1. Trimming removed 0 bases from V and 10 bases from J; junction bases left unmatched: 5. Per the germline V gene, CDR1 is GTSNPN and CDR2 is SVGIG (reference sequence). The CDR3 spans 12 residues. The CDR3 loop is CAWSVGQSDYTF. The CDR3 nucleotides read TGTGCCTGGAGTGTGGGACAGAGCGACTACACCTTC. The full variable domain, with the rest looked up from reference TRBV30 and TRBJ1-2, is SQTIHQWPATLVQPVGSPLSLECTVEGTSNPNLYWYRQAAGRGLQLLFYSVGIGQISSEVPQNLSASRPQDRQFILSSKKLLLSDSGFYLCAWSVGQSDYTFGSGTRLTVV.

The V call is TRBV5-1, the J call TRBJ1-2; D might be TRBD1 (5 bases). V gave up 0 bases and J gave up 0 bases, with 9 bases separating them. Germline CDR1 is SGHRS and CDR2 is YFSETQ. CDR3 length: 15 residues. The CDR3 here is CASSLDRLTNYGYTF. CDR3 coding DNA: TGCGCCAGCAGCTTGGACAGGTTAACTAACTATGGCTACACCTTC.

V usage is TRBV18 and J usage is TRBJ2-7; no definite D call. Germline V gene sequence: CDR1 KGHSH, CDR2 LQKENI. The CDR3 covers 12 residues. V dropped 8 bases and J dropped 7 bases, with 15 bases sitting between them. The CDR3 DNA reads TGTGCCAGCGGGATCCGGCAGGATGAGCAGTACTTC. This gives the protein CASGIRQDEQYF.